A selection of T cell receptor beta chains follows, all from one sample in a study of blood T cell repertoires in COVID-19. Profiled with immunoSEQ multiplex PCR; TCRdb holds only in-frame clones, not every one. Here the sample spans 150,000 to 200,000 clones, 80% being singletons. The sequencing sample was made of PBMCs or T cells enriched from blood (not recorded which). The receptors stem from a man aged 35-49 years who had recovered from COVID-19. The CDR3 runs from the conserved cysteine through the conserved F or W. Each record gives: V gene, D gene, J gene, clone size, CDR3 protein, CDR3 DNA. The D gene is left open where the match is weak. Rows may omit the clone size; those that give it use once, few, many or a size class.

v_call: TRBV5-1; d_call: NA; j_call: TRBJ1-1; clone_size: few; cdr3_aa: CASSLSDSPAVRFEAFF; cdr3_nt: TGCGCCAGCAGCTTGTCGGACTCCCCGGCGGTACGATTTGAAGCTTTCTTT
v_call: TRBV18; d_call: TRBD1; j_call: TRBJ1-4; clone_size: NA; cdr3_aa: CASSQGANEKLFF; cdr3_nt: TGTGCCAGCTCACAGGGGGCGAATGAAAAACTGTTTTTT
v_call: TRBV19; d_call: TRBD1; j_call: TRBJ1-1; clone_size: NA; cdr3_aa: CASSPDRGRGDNTEAFF; cdr3_nt: TGTGCCAGTAGTCCCGACAGGGGGCGCGGAGATAACACTGAAGCTTTCTTT
v_call: TRBV7-2; d_call: NA; j_call: TRBJ1-4; clone_size: NA; cdr3_aa: CASSLRGFTNEKLFF; cdr3_nt: TGTGCCAGCAGCTTAAGGGGTTTTACTAATGAAAAACTGTTTTTT
v_call: TRBV15; d_call: NA; j_call: TRBJ1-1; clone_size: NA; cdr3_aa: CATSRQGLWTEAFF; cdr3_nt: TGTGCCACCAGCAGACAGGGGTTGTGGACTGAAGCTTTCTTT
v_call: TRBV4-1; d_call: NA; j_call: TRBJ1-2; clone_size: once; cdr3_aa: CASSQDRGLHYGYTF; cdr3_nt: TGCGCCAGCAGCCAAGACAGGGGTCTTCACTATGGCTACACCTTC
v_call: TRBV4-1; d_call: TRBD2; j_call: TRBJ2-3; clone_size: NA; cdr3_aa: CASSQEGRGGLYTQYF; cdr3_nt: TGCGCCAGCAGCCAAGAGGGGCGGGGGGGCCTTTATACGCAGTATTTT
v_call: TRBV5-1; d_call: TRBD1; j_call: TRBJ2-5; clone_size: NA; cdr3_aa: CASSLGQGKETQYF; cdr3_nt: TGCGCCAGCAGCTTGGGACAGGGGAAAGAGACCCAGTACTTC
v_call: TRBV4-2; d_call: NA; j_call: TRBJ1-2; clone_size: once; cdr3_aa: CASSQMEGGYTF; cdr3_nt: TGTGCCAGCAGCCAAATGGAGGGGGGCTACACCTTC
v_call: TRBV9; d_call: TRBD1; j_call: TRBJ2-3; clone_size: NA; cdr3_aa: CASSLRDSYTDTQYF; cdr3_nt: TGTGCCAGCAGCCTCCGGGACAGCTACACAGATACGCAGTATTTT
v_call: TRBV19; d_call: NA; j_call: TRBJ1-3; clone_size: once; cdr3_aa: CASSRQGAAGSGNTIYF; cdr3_nt: TGTGCCAGTAGCCGGCAGGGTGCGGCCGGCTCTGGAAACACCATATATTTT
v_call: TRBV4-1; d_call: TRBD2; j_call: TRBJ2-5; clone_size: NA; cdr3_aa: CASSQVGQRGGLQETQYF; cdr3_nt: TGCGCCAGCAGCCAAGTCGGTCAGCGGGGGGGACTACAAGAGACCCAGTACTTC
v_call: TRBV6-5; d_call: TRBD1; j_call: TRBJ2-5; clone_size: once; cdr3_aa: CASNDRVGETQYF; cdr3_nt: TGTGCCAGCAACGACAGGGTAGGAGAGACCCAGTACTTC
v_call: TRBV4-2; d_call: NA; j_call: TRBJ2-1; clone_size: NA; cdr3_aa: CASSPKEGGGNEQFF; cdr3_nt: TGTGCCAGCAGCCCAAAGGAAGGAGGTGGCAATGAGCAGTTCTTC
v_call: TRBV5-4; d_call: NA; j_call: TRBJ2-5; clone_size: NA; cdr3_aa: CASSREGGTLETQYF; cdr3_nt: TGTGCCAGCAGCAGGGAGGGGGGGACACTAGAGACCCAGTACTTC
v_call: TRBV29-1; d_call: NA; j_call: TRBJ1-1; clone_size: NA; cdr3_aa: CSVRVGGNTEAFF; cdr3_nt: TGCAGCGTAAGGGTGGGGGGTAACACTGAAGCTTTCTTT
v_call: TRBV30; d_call: NA; j_call: TRBJ1-1; clone_size: once; cdr3_aa: CAWSVRGYTEAFF; cdr3_nt: TGTGCCTGGAGTGTAAGGGGATACACTGAAGCTTTCTTT
v_call: TRBV5-1; d_call: TRBD1; j_call: TRBJ1-2; clone_size: NA; cdr3_aa: CASSVGTGEENGYTF; cdr3_nt: TGCGCCAGCAGCGTCGGGACAGGGGAAGAGAATGGCTACACCTTC
v_call: TRBV11-1; d_call: TRBD1; j_call: TRBJ2-5; clone_size: NA; cdr3_aa: CASSPRGDRVGETQYF; cdr3_nt: TGTGCCAGCAGCCCCCGCGGGGACAGGGTGGGAGAGACCCAGTACTTC
v_call: TRBV12-3/TRBV12-4; d_call: NA; j_call: TRBJ2-4; clone_size: NA; cdr3_aa: CASLLEDIQYF; cdr3_nt: TGTGCCAGCCTCTTGGAGGACATTCAGTACTTC
v_call: TRBV7-3; d_call: TRBD1; j_call: TRBJ2-6; clone_size: once; cdr3_aa: CASSLGQGADGSGANVLTF; cdr3_nt: TGTGCCAGCAGCCTGGGACAGGGGGCGGACGGGTCTGGGGCCAACGTCCTGACTTTC
v_call: TRBV3-1/TRBV3-2; d_call: TRBD1; j_call: TRBJ1-6; clone_size: NA; cdr3_aa: CASSQVWTGESPLHF; cdr3_nt: TGTGCCAGCAGCCAAGTATGGACAGGAGAATCACCCCTCCACTTT
v_call: TRBV4-1; d_call: NA; j_call: TRBJ1-3; clone_size: NA; cdr3_aa: CASSQESVRGPGNTIYF; cdr3_nt: TGCGCCAGCAGCCAAGAAAGTGTCAGGGGCCCTGGAAACACCATATATTTT
v_call: TRBV19; d_call: NA; j_call: TRBJ2-5; clone_size: NA; cdr3_aa: CASRSQETQYF; cdr3_nt: TGTGCCAGTAGATCACAAGAGACCCAGTACTTC
v_call: TRBV9; d_call: NA; j_call: TRBJ1-3; clone_size: NA; cdr3_aa: CASSVARGGNTIYF; cdr3_nt: TGTGCCAGCAGCGTAGCTCGGGGGGGAAACACCATATATTTT
v_call: TRBV10-1; d_call: NA; j_call: TRBJ1-6; clone_size: NA; cdr3_aa: CASSSSSYNSPLHF; cdr3_nt: TGCGCCAGCAGCTCTAGCTCCTATAATTCACCCCTCCACTTT
v_call: TRBV5-1; d_call: TRBD2; j_call: TRBJ2-1; clone_size: once; cdr3_aa: CASSSGGGAQGEQFF; cdr3_nt: TGCGCCAGCAGCTCCGGCGGGGGAGCGCAAGGGGAGCAGTTCTTC
v_call: TRBV30; d_call: NA; j_call: TRBJ1-5; clone_size: NA; cdr3_aa: CAWSVQTGNQPQHF; cdr3_nt: TGTGCCTGGAGTGTACAAACAGGGAATCAGCCCCAGCATTTT
v_call: TRBV6-6; d_call: NA; j_call: TRBJ2-7; clone_size: NA; cdr3_aa: CASSPAGKYEQYF; cdr3_nt: TGTGCCAGCAGTCCCGCGGGTAAATACGAGCAGTACTTC
v_call: TRBV6-5; d_call: NA; j_call: TRBJ1-3; clone_size: few; cdr3_aa: CASRAGAPSGNTIYF; cdr3_nt: TGTGCCAGCAGGGCAGGGGCCCCTTCTGGAAACACCATATATTTT
v_call: TRBV5-4; d_call: NA; j_call: TRBJ2-1; clone_size: NA; cdr3_aa: CASSFFLGSSYNEQFF; cdr3_nt: TGTGCCAGCAGCTTCTTCCTAGGGAGCTCCTACAATGAGCAGTTCTTC
v_call: TRBV6-5; d_call: NA; j_call: TRBJ2-1; clone_size: NA; cdr3_aa: CASRPAYSDNEQFF; cdr3_nt: TGTGCCAGCAGACCCGCCTACTCGGACAATGAGCAGTTCTTC
v_call: TRBV4-1; d_call: TRBD2; j_call: TRBJ2-2; clone_size: NA; cdr3_aa: CASSPGLAEGPGELFF; cdr3_nt: TGCGCCAGCAGCCCGGGACTAGCCGAGGGGCCCGGGGAGCTGTTTTTT
v_call: TRBV30; d_call: TRBD2; j_call: TRBJ2-7; clone_size: NA; cdr3_aa: CAWSPRGGARVMEQYF; cdr3_nt: TGTGCCTGGAGTCCACGGGGGGGGGCCCGAGTGATGGAGCAGTACTTC
v_call: TRBV6-5; d_call: NA; j_call: TRBJ2-5; clone_size: NA; cdr3_aa: CASRDQGRAQETQYF; cdr3_nt: TGTGCCAGCAGAGATCAGGGGAGGGCTCAAGAGACCCAGTACTTC
v_call: TRBV5-4; d_call: NA; j_call: TRBJ2-5; clone_size: NA; cdr3_aa: CASSPPSEETQYF; cdr3_nt: TGTGCCAGCAGCCCTCCTAGCGAAGAGACCCAGTACTTC
v_call: TRBV6-5; d_call: TRBD1; j_call: TRBJ2-2; clone_size: NA; cdr3_aa: CAERQGTNTGELFF; cdr3_nt: TGTGCCGAACGACAGGGGACCAACACCGGGGAGCTGTTTTTT
v_call: TRBV2; d_call: NA; j_call: TRBJ2-3; clone_size: NA; cdr3_aa: CASSEGRPGDTQYF; cdr3_nt: TGTGCCAGCAGTGAAGGTCGGCCGGGAGATACGCAGTATTTT
v_call: TRBV16; d_call: NA; j_call: TRBJ1-1; clone_size: once; cdr3_aa: CASSQYEATEAFF; cdr3_nt: TGTGCCAGCAGCCAATATGAAGCTACTGAAGCTTTCTTT
v_call: TRBV27; d_call: NA; j_call: TRBJ2-4; clone_size: NA; cdr3_aa: CASSFFRTGNIQYF; cdr3_nt: TGTGCCAGCAGTTTCTTCAGAACAGGAAACATTCAGTACTTC
v_call: TRBV9; d_call: TRBD1; j_call: TRBJ1-4; clone_size: NA; cdr3_aa: CASSTQGAGEKLFF; cdr3_nt: TGTGCCAGCAGCACCCAGGGGGCTGGTGAAAAACTGTTTTTT
v_call: TRBV7-9; d_call: TRBD2; j_call: TRBJ2-1; clone_size: NA; cdr3_aa: CASSLGTSGGAAVYEQFF; cdr3_nt: TGTGCCAGCAGCTTAGGGACTAGCGGGGGGGCTGCGGTGTATGAGCAGTTCTTC
v_call: TRBV6-5; d_call: TRBD1; j_call: TRBJ1-2; clone_size: NA; cdr3_aa: CASSLTGTGSYGYTF; cdr3_nt: TGTGCCAGCAGTTTAACCGGGACAGGGTCGTATGGCTACACCTTC
v_call: TRBV4-2; d_call: NA; j_call: TRBJ2-1; clone_size: few; cdr3_aa: CASSQDIDSYEQFF; cdr3_nt: TGTGCCAGCAGCCAAGATATAGATTCCTATGAGCAGTTCTTC
v_call: TRBV24-1; d_call: NA; j_call: TRBJ1-5; clone_size: few; cdr3_aa: CATSGAGGNQPQHF; cdr3_nt: TGTGCCACCAGTGGGGCGGGCGGCAATCAGCCCCAGCATTTT
v_call: TRBV5-1; d_call: TRBD2; j_call: TRBJ2-5; clone_size: NA; cdr3_aa: CASSLLGGGETQYF; cdr3_nt: TGCGCCAGCAGCTTGCTCGGGGGGGGTGAGACCCAGTACTTC